One T cell receptor beta chain is described in this entry. These data come from a study of brain T cells in children with intractable seizures. The sequenced cases were selected for having the highest brain T cell transcript signatures. TCRdb's table, derived via immunoSEQ multiplex PCR, lists solely in-frame clones and lacks some. The table has tens of thousands of clones, under 95% seen once. This CDR3 has 15 residues. The V and J ends lost 2 bases and 8 bases respectively, with 18 bases between them. Germline V gene data show CDR1 as PRHDT and CDR2 as FYEKMQ (reference sequence). This rearrangement joins TRBV13 to TRBJ1-2; tentative D call: TRBD1 (5 bases). This TCR was recovered from a girl aged 2 to 10 with Rasmussen encephalitis and intractable seizures. The sequencing used peripheral blood, collected at surgery. CDR3 in amino acids: CASSLRAGPWGGYTF. The CDR3 nucleotides are TGTGCCAGCAGCTTAAGGGCAGGGCCTTGGGGAGGCTACACCTTC.